Sequencing of this T cell receptor (beta chain) was carried out in a study of cytomegalovirus exposure and HLA in healthy donors. A multiplex PCR was run with 60 Vbeta primers and 13 Jbeta primers. Assay used: immunoSEQ multiplex PCR; TCRdb lists only in-frame clones, some missing. Among under 200,000 clones listed, about three quarters were seen once. Germline loops: CDR1 SQVTM, CDR2 ANQGSEA. The CDR3 is made up of 14 amino acids. Trimming took off 2 bases at V and 4 bases at J, with 14 bases between the two ends. V and J are TRBV29-1 and TRBJ1-1, with D possibly matching TRBD1 (6 bases). Sequencing was done on a sample of PBMCs. This receptor was obtained from a woman aged 40 to 49 in good health and CMV-seropositive. The CDR3 sequence is CSVEFRQDSTEAFF. The CDR3 nucleotides are TGCAGCGTTGAATTTCGTCAGGACAGCACTGAAGCTTTCTTT.